Listed here are 6 T cell receptor beta chains from one sample, sequenced in a study of monozygotic twins with inflammatory bowel disease. TCRdb re-called the 5' RACE reads and catalogs CDR3 proteins one per entry, DNA excluded. Its table records about 210,000 distinct CDR3 sequences. Material for sequencing was blood. The origin of the receptors is a human donor with ulcerative colitis or Crohn's disease, or a healthy co-twin of an affected twin (not recorded which).

The chain has TRBV7-6 and TRBJ2-2; TCRdb picks TRBD1, but there is no DNA to check that call. Looked up from germline, CDR1 is SGHVS and CDR2 is FNYEAQ. This CDR3 is 18 amino acids long. The CDR3 region is CASSYREWDRENTGELFF.

This rearrangement joins TRBV9 to TRBJ2-3. CDR3 size: 14 residues. Germline CDR1 is SGDLS and CDR2 is YYNGEE. The CDR3 region is CASSVGLWADTQYF.

The chain combines TRBV7-9 with TRBJ1-2; TCRdb names TRBD1, which stays unverified in the absence of DNA. CDR1 is SEHNR and CDR2 is FQNEAQ in the germline V gene (reference sequence). CDR3 length: 16 amino acids. The CDR3 here is CASSYTVEGVIYGYTF.

This chain's CDR3 is CASSFSLTANYGYTF. This sequence joins TRBV5-4 and TRBJ1-2. The CDR3 totals 15 residues. The germline V gene encodes CDR1 SGHNT and CDR2 YYREEE (reference sequence).

The gene calls are TRBV7-9 and TRBJ1-1; the TCRdb call, TRBD1, lacks DNA for checking. CDR1 and CDR2 (germline): SEHNR, FQNEAQ (reference sequence). This CDR3 has 16 residues. This CDR3 is CASSPLASQGNTEAFF.

V is TRBV7-3 and J is TRBJ2-1. CDR1 is SGHTA, CDR2 FQGTGA, per germline. This CDR3 contains 14 residues. Here the CDR3 reads CASSLSPAHNEQFF.